These 18 T cell receptor beta chains were sequenced from one sample in a study of blood T cell repertoires in COVID-19. TCRdb's copy holds only in-frame clones and misses some; the assay was immunoSEQ multiplex PCR. The data hold some 240,000 clones, with around 90% observed a single time. Material: peripheral blood. Every receptor here comes from a man aged 55 to 70 with COVID-19, enrolled during active disease.

V gene TRBV30 combines with J gene TRBJ2-2; 9 positions agree with TRBD2. The CDR3 consists of 14 residues. J lost 4 bases, V lost 4 bases, and 4 bases had no gene match. Germline loops: CDR1 GTSNPN, CDR2 SVGIG (reference sequence). Written as DNA, the CDR3 is TGTGCCTGGATCGGCGGGGGGGGCACCGGGGAGCTGTTTTTT. Encoded protein: CAWIGGGGTGELFF.

The rearrangement links TRBV10-1 to TRBJ2-7, with D perhaps matching TRBD1 (6 bases). Trimming stripped 5 bases from V and 3 bases from J, with 8 bases between. Germline-derived CDR1 and CDR2 are WNHNN and SYGVQD (reference sequence). The CDR3 consists of 12 residues. CDR3 sequence (DNA): TGCGCCAGCAGTCCGACAGGCTACGAGCAGTACTTC. As protein: CASSPTGYEQYF.

The chain has TRBV5-1 and TRBJ1-4, with 8 bases fitting TRBD1. The CDR3 is 15 residues long. Germline-derived CDR1 and CDR2 are SGHRS and YFSETQ. Losses at the gene ends were 6 bases for V and 6 bases for J; bases not matched to a gene: 10. Written as DNA, the CDR3 is TGCGCCAGCACCGCTCAGGGGGCGCGGCATGAAAAACTGTTTTTT. This gives the protein CASTAQGARHEKLFF.

V is TRBV10-3 and J is TRBJ2-1; no definite D call. Germline V gene lookup returns CDR1 ENHRY and CDR2 SYGVKD. The CDR3 consists of 13 residues. The V end lost 0 bases, the J end lost 6 bases, and 6 bases lay between the germline ends. The CDR3 sequence is CAISESMSNEQFF. The CDR3 DNA sequence: TGTGCCATCAGTGAGTCGATGAGCAATGAGCAGTTCTTC.

The chain recombines TRBV6-5 with TRBJ1-5; 7 nucleotides match TRBD1. The germline V gene has CDR1 MNHEY and CDR2 SVGAGI. There are 14 residues in the CDR3. J gave up 7 bases and V 5 bases, and 8 bases lay outside the gene matches. The CDR3 bases are TGTGCCAGCAGTCTACAGGGGAGCGAACAGCCCCAGCATTTT. Translating it yields CASSLQGSEQPQHF.

This clone was detected once. The chain employs TRBV6-1 and TRBJ2-7; a weak D match, TRBD1 (5 bases). Deletions cut 3 bases from V and 2 bases from J, with 11 bases between. The CDR3 length is 14 residues. Germline V gene sequence: CDR1 MNHNS, CDR2 SASEGT. The CDR3 loop is CASSEVWGPYEQYF. CDR3 coding DNA: TGTGCCAGCAGTGAGGTATGGGGCCCCTACGAGCAGTACTTC.

The chain combines TRBV18 with TRBJ2-7; 8 nucleotides line up with TRBD1. This CDR3 has 14 amino acids. The V and J ends lost 3 bases and 2 bases, in that order; junction bases with no gene match: 3. CDR1 is KGHSH, CDR2 LQKENI, per germline. For the CDR3, the DNA is TGTGCCAGCTCACCGGGACAGGCGACCTACGAGCAGTACTTC. Translation gives CASSPGQATYEQYF.

This rearrangement joins TRBV19 to TRBJ2-7; 10 positions agree with TRBD1. With V trimmed by 7 bases and J by 5 bases, 8 bases remained unmatched. Germline CDR1 is LNHDA and CDR2 is SQIVND (reference sequence). The CDR3 contains 14 residues. CDR3 in amino acids: CASNPGQGFHEQYF. DNA for the CDR3: TGTGCCAGTAATCCGGGACAGGGGTTCCACGAGCAGTACTTC.

The CDR3 protein is CASSHQGAIYGYTF. The CDR3 bases are TGTGCCAGCAGCCATCAGGGGGCGATCTATGGCTACACCTTC. V usage is TRBV11-2 and J usage is TRBJ1-2; 8 bases match TRBD1. Losses at the gene ends were 5 bases for V and 4 bases for J; bases not matched to a gene: 6. The V gene's germline CDR1 is SGHAT and CDR2 FQNNGV. The CDR3 covers 14 residues.

This clone was observed a single time. V is TRBV6-1 and J is TRBJ2-7; D remains unclear. V dropped 1 base and J dropped 9 bases, with 7 bases sitting between them. Germline CDR1 reads MNHNS; CDR2 reads SASEGT. The CDR3 loop spans 11 amino acids. The CDR3 DNA reads TGTGCCAGCAGTGAAGAACCGGGGCAGTACTTC. Protein: CASSEEPGQYF.

This chain uses TRBV5-1 with TRBJ1-1; D is perhaps TRBD1 (6 bases). CDR1 and CDR2 (germline): SGHRS, YFSETQ. Trimming pared 4 bases from V and 4 bases from J, leaving 14 bases between. CDR3 length: 14 amino acids. CDR3 sequence: CASSMTGVITEAFF. As DNA, the CDR3 is TGCGCCAGCAGCATGACAGGAGTGATCACTGAAGCTTTCTTT.

The chain joins TRBV21-1 to TRBJ2-5; TRBD2 reflects the table's D call only, with no check against the DNA. TRBV21-1 is labeled a pseudogene. The CDR3 spans 18 residues. CDR3 region: CASSRQPSGSLVRETQYF. CDR3 DNA: TGTGCCAGCAGCCGCCAGCCTAGCGGGAGCTTGGTACGAGAGACCCAGTACTTC.

This chain links TRBV29-1 with TRBJ2-7; D may be TRBD2 (5 bases). Germline CDR1 reads SQVTM; CDR2 reads ANQGSEA. This CDR3 has 13 amino acids. V was cut by 5 bases and J by 2 bases, with 13 bases left in between. The DNA for the CDR3 is TGCAGCGTTTTTTCGGCCGGGGCCTACGAGCAGTACTTC. Translated: CSVFSAGAYEQYF.

This chain links TRBV30 with TRBJ1-2, with 7 bases lining up with TRBD1. Germline CDR1 reads GTSNPN; CDR2 reads SVGIG (reference sequence). With 2 bases clipped from V and 5 bases from J, the junction kept 5 bases outside the gene matches. The CDR3 is 13 amino acids. The CDR3 spells CAWSRQGLYGYTF. Here the CDR3 DNA reads TGTGCCTGGAGTAGACAGGGTCTTTATGGCTACACCTTC.

The V call is TRBV18, the J call TRBJ1-2; D uncertain. V dropped 3 bases and J dropped 0 bases, with 11 bases sitting between them. The germline V gene encodes CDR1 KGHSH and CDR2 LQKENI. CDR3 length equals 15 residues. The CDR3, as DNA: TGTGCCAGCTCACCCCCGGAGGCGCCTAACTATGGCTACACCTTC. Protein: CASSPPEAPNYGYTF.

The chain combines TRBV5-1 with TRBJ1-1; D unclear. Trimming removed 2 bases from V and 4 bases from J, with 9 bases in between. Looked up from germline, CDR1 is SGHRS and CDR2 is YFSETQ. CDR3 size: 13 residues. Written as DNA, the CDR3 is TGCGCCAGCAGCTTTTTTGAGGGCACTGAAGCTTTCTTT. It codes for CASSFFEGTEAFF.

V and J are TRBV4-3 and TRBJ1-4; 10 bases map to TRBD1. V shed 1 base and J 7 bases; nucleotides not matched to a gene: 3. The CDR3 loop spans 15 amino acids. The germline CDR1 and CDR2 sequences are LGHNA and YSLEER. Here the CDR3 reads CASSQGWTGGEKLFF. The CDR3 coding sequence is TGCGCCAGCAGCCAAGGCTGGACAGGGGGTGAAAAACTGTTTTTT.

This clone was seen only once. The chain is built from TRBV5-4 and TRBJ2-6; 10 bases map to TRBD1. Germline CDR1 SGHNT, CDR2 YYREEE (reference sequence). The CDR3 loop spans 20 amino acids. Unmatched junction bases numbered 13, after V lost 4 bases and J lost 0 bases. CDR3 DNA sequence: TGTGCCAGCAGCACACCGGGACAGGGGACAACAAACTCTGGGGCCAACGTCCTGACTTTC. Its protein product is CASSTPGQGTTNSGANVLTF.